These 30 T cell receptor beta chains were sequenced from one sample in a study of blood T cell repertoires in COVID-19. Sequencing used immunoSEQ multiplex PCR; TCRdb keeps in-frame clones, though not all of them. The sample lists 88,000 or so clones; about 85% were seen once. Input material: peripheral blood. The source of these receptors is a man in his sixties with acute or convalescent COVID-19.

The V gene is TRBV19, the J gene TRBJ2-4, with TRBD1 matching 7 bases. This CDR3 has 16 amino acids. The junction had 8 bases not matched to a gene; V was cut back by 6 bases and J by 0 bases. Germline CDR1 is LNHDA and CDR2 is SQIVND (reference sequence). The CDR3 is CASSPPTGLAKNIQYF. The CDR3 bases are TGTGCCAGTAGCCCTCCGACAGGGCTAGCCAAAAACATTCAGTACTTC.

The J gene is TRBJ2-6, the V gene TRBV18, with 8 bases matching TRBD1. V was pared by 5 bases and J by 4 bases, with 10 bases of the junction left unmatched. This CDR3 is 17 amino acids long. In germline, CDR1 is KGHSH, CDR2 LQKENI. The CDR3 protein is CASSGTGLGSGANVLTF. In nucleotides, the CDR3 is TGTGCCAGCTCAGGGACAGGCCTAGGGTCAGGGGCCAACGTCCTGACTTTC.

The table lists this clone with a count of one. One junction end does not reproduce the germline sequence, and a read error may be involved. The chain combines TRBV7-7 with TRBJ2-3, with 13 bases matching TRBD2. The CDR3 loop spans 16 amino acids. Germline CDR1 is SSHAT and CDR2 is FNYEAQ (reference sequence). The CDR3: CASSMTSGGPLDTQYF. The CDR3 coding sequence is TGTGCTAGCAGCATGACTAGCGGGGGGCCCTTAGATACGCAGTATTTT.

The chain uses TRBV18 and TRBJ1-4, with D perhaps matching TRBD1 (6 bases). Germline CDR1 and CDR2: KGHSH and LQKENI. The CDR3 has 15 residues. V was trimmed by 3 bases and J by 4 bases, leaving 12 bases between them. CDR3 DNA sequence: TGTGCCAGCTCACCGACGGACAGCCTTAATGAAAAACTGTTTTTT. This translates into CASSPTDSLNEKLFF.

The chain links TRBV5-1 to TRBJ2-7; D may be TRBD1 (5 bases). The V and J ends lost 0 bases and 1 base respectively, with 11 bases between them. There are 15 residues in the CDR3. The germline V gene encodes CDR1 SGHRS and CDR2 YFSETQ. CDR3 coding DNA: TGCGCCAGCAGCTTGGGACAGACGAGTTCCTACGAGCAGTACTTC. Amino acids: CASSLGQTSSYEQYF.

The genes are TRBV5-4 and TRBJ1-1, with a tentative D call TRBD1 (6 bases). The V gene lost 3 bases and the J gene lost 1 base, with 13 bases spanning the gap. The germline CDR1 and CDR2 sequences are SGHNT and YYREEE (reference sequence). This CDR3 comprises 15 residues. CDR3 residues: CASSSARGGNTEAFF. DNA of the CDR3: TGTGCCAGCAGCTCGGCGAGGGGGGGGAACACTGAAGCTTTCTTT.

This chain links TRBV4-3 with TRBJ2-5, with 7 bases matching TRBD1. CDR1 and CDR2 (germline): LGHNA, YSLEER. There are 16 residues in the CDR3. The junction had 10 bases not matched to a gene; V was cut back by 0 bases and J by 6 bases. The CDR3 sequence is CASSQDFRGSVQTQYF. The CDR3 DNA reads as TGCGCCAGCAGCCAAGATTTCAGGGGGTCGGTGCAGACCCAGTACTTC.

The chain has TRBV4-3 and TRBJ2-3, with unresolved D. This CDR3 is built from 15 residues. The germline V and J ends were trimmed by 0 bases and 2 bases, with 9 bases remaining between them. Germline V gives CDR1 LGHNA, CDR2 YSLEER. The CDR3 spells CASSQEYKSTDTQYF. DNA of the CDR3: TGCGCCAGCAGCCAAGAGTACAAATCCACAGATACGCAGTATTTT.

The rearrangement links TRBV19 to TRBJ1-2; 7 bases are shared with TRBD1. The CDR3 runs 16 residues. Losses at the gene ends were 9 bases for V and 8 bases for J; bases not matched to a gene: 21. Germline values: CDR1 LNHDA, CDR2 SQIVND (reference sequence). The CDR3 DNA is TGTGCCAGCCAGCCCCTCGCCCGGGACAGAAGTTGGGGCTACACCTTC. It encodes CASQPLARDRSWGYTF.

This CDR3 reads CASSPPGLGDGGELFF. In DNA, the CDR3 is TGTGCCAGCAGCCCCCCGGGACTAGGAGACGGCGGGGAGCTGTTTTTT. The V and J genes are TRBV3-1 (or the pseudogene TRBV3-2) and TRBJ2-2; 8 bases fit TRBD2. V lost 4 bases, J lost 7 bases, and 11 bases stayed unmatched. CDR1 LGHDT and CDR2 YNNKEL come from the germline V gene (reference sequence). This CDR3 is 16 amino acids long.

The chain has TRBV7-8 and TRBJ1-5; D perhaps matches TRBD1 (6 bases). Trimming pared 1 base from V and 7 bases from J, leaving 14 bases between. Germline V gene lookup returns CDR1 SGHVS and CDR2 FQNEAQ. The CDR3 extends over 15 amino acids. CDR3 amino acids: CASSLGGGRGQPQHF. CDR3 coding DNA: TGTGCCAGCAGCTTAGGGGGGGGGCGTGGGCAGCCCCAGCATTTT.

CDR3 coding DNA: TGTGCCAGCAGCTCGGGACTAGCGGGAGGGCCTGAGCAGTTCTTC. Its protein product is CASSSGLAGGPEQFF. The V and J genes are TRBV6-8 and TRBJ2-1, with TRBD2 matching over 16 bases. CDR1 MNHGY and CDR2 SAAAGT come from the germline V gene. CDR3 size: 15 residues. V dropped 6 bases and J dropped 9; count of bases not matched to a gene: 5.

V gene TRBV7-2 combines with J gene TRBJ2-7; 12 bases are a match to TRBD2. Germline V lookup: CDR1 SGHTA, CDR2 FQGNSA. The trim removed 5 bases at V and 4 bases at J, leaving 6 bases unmatched. This CDR3 is built from 15 residues. Here the CDR3 reads CASSLGTSGRYEQYF. Written as DNA, the CDR3 is TGTGCCAGCAGCCTTGGGACTAGCGGGCGGTACGAGCAGTACTTC.

The chain combines TRBV29-1 with TRBJ2-3; a weak D match, TRBD1 (5 bases). There are 12 residues in the CDR3. CDR1 and CDR2 (germline): SQVTM, ANQGSEA. Trimming took off 0 bases at V and 6 bases at J, with 7 bases between the two ends. CDR3 in DNA: TGCAGCGTTGAAGAGACAGTCGATACGCAGTATTTT. It translates to CSVEETVDTQYF.

The chain recombines TRBV19 with TRBJ1-1; 8 bases agree with TRBD1. With V trimmed by 3 bases and J by 1 base, 1 base remained unmatched. The length of the CDR3 is 14 residues. The germline gives CDR1 LNHDA, CDR2 SQIVND (reference sequence). CDR3 residues: CASSIDRGNTEAFF. CDR3 in DNA: TGTGCCAGTAGTATCGACAGGGGGAACACTGAAGCTTTCTTT.

This sequence joins TRBV4-1 and TRBJ1-4; TRBD1 aligns across 7 bases. There are 16 residues in the CDR3. The ends lost 3 bases at V and 5 bases at J; junction bases unmatched: 9. Germline-derived CDR1 and CDR2 are MGHRA and YSYEKL. The CDR3 region is CASSHQSGTENEKLFF. The CDR3 DNA reads TGCGCCAGCAGCCATCAATCCGGGACAGAAAATGAAAAACTGTTTTTT.

The V call is TRBV6-5, the J call TRBJ2-1; 13 positions match TRBD2. The CDR3 length is 15 residues. The trim removed 5 bases at V and 10 bases at J, leaving 8 bases unmatched. The germline CDR1 and CDR2 sequences are MNHEY and SVGAGI. CDR3 sequence (DNA): TGTGCCAGCAGTCGAGGACTAGCGGGAGTAGTAGAGCAGTTCTTC. Amino acids: CASSRGLAGVVEQFF.

This chain joins TRBV6-5 and TRBJ2-2; the match to TRBD1 covers 9 bases. This CDR3 region has 15 residues. Germline lookup yields CDR1 MNHEY and CDR2 SVGAGI. J gave up 3 bases and V 4 bases, and 3 bases lay outside the gene matches. In DNA, the CDR3 is TGTGCCAGCAGTTGGACAGGGGTAGACACCGGGGAGCTGTTTTTT. The encoded protein is CASSWTGVDTGELFF.

The V and J genes are TRBV4-3 and TRBJ2-3; TRBD1 might be the D (5 bases). The V and J ends lost 0 bases and 3 bases respectively, with 10 bases between them. Germline CDR1 reads LGHNA; CDR2 reads YSLEER. The CDR3 spans 15 residues. CDR3: CASSQDRQITDTQYF. DNA for the CDR3: TGCGCCAGCAGCCAAGATCGACAGATTACAGATACGCAGTATTTT.

The gene calls are TRBV5-1 and TRBJ2-2; tentative D call: TRBD2 (6 bases). CDR1 and CDR2 (germline): SGHRS, YFSETQ. The CDR3 is 19 amino acids. Trimming took off 3 bases at V and 0 bases at J, with 21 bases between the two ends. Here the CDR3 DNA reads TGCGCCAGCAGCTCGGGACTTTTCAGACCCGAAGCGAACACCGGGGAGCTGTTTTTT. The encoded protein is CASSSGLFRPEANTGELFF.

The chain has TRBV11-2 and TRBJ1-1; TRBD1 aligns across 8 bases. V was pared by 0 bases and J by 12 bases, with 9 bases of the junction left unmatched. CDR1 and CDR2 (germline): SGHAT, FQNNGV. This CDR3 is 14 amino acids long. The CDR3 DNA reads as TGTGCCAGCAGCTTAGACGGACAGGGAAGGAGCACTTTCTTT. This sequence encodes CASSLDGQGRSTFF.

The chain has TRBV6-1 and TRBJ1-3; D might be TRBD1 (5 bases). This CDR3 contains 16 residues. CDR1 and CDR2 from the germline V gene are MNHNS and SASEGT. The V gene lost 1 base and the J gene lost 4 bases, with 14 bases spanning the gap. Here the CDR3 reads CASSEGAGHGGNTIYF. In nucleotides, the CDR3 is TGTGCCAGCAGTGAAGGGGCAGGACACGGCGGAAACACCATATATTTT.

The chain joins TRBV11-2 to TRBJ2-7; 13 positions match TRBD2. The CDR3 runs to 16 residues. Germline V CDR1 and CDR2: SGHAT, FQNNGV. V lost 5 bases, J lost 4 bases, and 8 bases stayed unmatched. The CDR3 sequence: CASSPRTSGSFYEQYF. CDR3 nucleotides: TGTGCCAGCAGCCCGAGGACTAGCGGGAGTTTTTACGAGCAGTACTTC.

The chain is built from TRBV2 and TRBJ2-5, with a tentative D call TRBD2 (6 bases). The CDR3 loop spans 15 amino acids. Per germline, CDR1 SNHLY and CDR2 FYNNEI. With 2 bases removed from V and 7 bases from J, the gap between germline ends came to 17 bases. For the CDR3, the DNA is TGTGCCAGCAGTGAATTGGGGCTAGCGATGGGGACCCAGTACTTC. Translation gives CASSELGLAMGTQYF.

The chain couples TRBV7-2 to TRBJ1-1; a weak D match, TRBD1 (5 bases). Germline CDR1 and CDR2: SGHTA and FQGNSA. This CDR3 contains 14 residues. The V and J ends lost 1 base and 2 bases respectively, with 8 bases between them. The DNA for the CDR3 is TGTGCCAGCAGCTTAGGCAGGGTAAACACTGAAGCTTTCTTT. Translated, it gives CASSLGRVNTEAFF. The variable domain in full, with the rest retrieved from reference TRBV7-2 and TRBJ1-1, is GAGVSQSPSNKVTEKGKDVELRCDPISGHTALYWYRQSLGQGLEFLIYFQGNSAPDKSGLPSDRFSAERTGGSVSTLTIQRTQQEDSAVYLCASSLGRVNTEAFFGQGTRLTVV.

The CDR3 spells CASSQVSAGGNTEAFF. DNA of the CDR3: TGTGCCAGCAGCCAAGTATCGGCGGGAGGTAACACTGAAGCTTTCTTT. This chain uses TRBV4-2 with TRBJ1-1; no clear D. CDR3 size: 16 residues. The V end lost 1 base, the J end lost 2 bases, and 14 bases lay between the germline ends. Germline V gene data show CDR1 as LGHNA and CDR2 as YNFKEQ.

V usage is TRBV6-2 or TRBV6-3 and J usage is TRBJ2-7; 14 nucleotides agree with TRBD2. This CDR3 spans 19 amino acids. CDR1 is MNHEY, CDR2 SVGEGT, per germline. With 5 bases clipped from V and 6 bases from J, the junction kept 18 bases outside the gene matches. The CDR3 DNA reads as TGTGCCAGCAGTACTTCCGGGACTAGCGGGGGCCCAATCATCCTCGAGCAGTACTTC. Translated: CASSTSGTSGGPIILEQYF.

This clone is a singleton in its sample. The chain combines TRBV5-5 with TRBJ1-1, with a weak D call TRBD1 (6 bases). Trimming took 5 bases from V and 0 from J, leaving 17 bases between them. Per the germline V gene, CDR1 is SGHKS and CDR2 is YYEKEE (reference sequence). This CDR3 has 16 amino acids. The CDR3 bases are TGTGCCAGCAGTTCCGACGGGACACGGATGAACACTGAAGCTTTCTTT. Its translation: CASSSDGTRMNTEAFF. The full variable domain, completed using reference TRBV5-5 and TRBJ1-1, is DAGVTQSPTHLIKTRGQQVTLRCSPISGHKSVSWYQQVLGQGPQFIFQYYEKEERGRGNFPDRFSARQFPNYSSELNVNALLLGDSALYLCASSSDGTRMNTEAFFGQGTRLTVV.

This chain connects TRBV9 to TRBJ2-1, with D unresolved. Germline V gene data show CDR1 as SGDLS and CDR2 as YYNGEE. V was clipped by 4 bases and J by 3 bases, with 17 bases between them. CDR3 length: 16 amino acids. Here the CDR3 reads CASSPPGGANYNEQFF. In DNA, the CDR3 is TGTGCCAGCAGCCCCCCCGGTGGAGCAAACTACAATGAGCAGTTCTTC.

The V call is TRBV5-1, the J call TRBJ2-3; 13 bases match TRBD2. The V gene end was trimmed by 4 bases and the J gene end by 6 bases; junction bases not matched to a gene: 8. CDR3 size: 16 residues. The germline gives CDR1 SGHRS, CDR2 YFSETQ. The CDR3 region has the DNA TGCGCCAGCAGCATGGGACTAGCGGGACCCTCGGATACGCAGTATTTT. Translated, it gives CASSMGLAGPSDTQYF.